This T cell receptor (beta chain) emerged from a study of beta chain features in type 1 diabetes. Overall study results and limits: Because the template was cDNA, high-expressing cells might be over-represented.

The CDR3 runs to 15 residues. The V and J ends lost 2 bases and 7 bases, in that order; junction bases with no gene match: 4. CDR1 is SGHTA, CDR2 FQGNSA, per germline. TCRB transcripts that were expressed got sequenced, as all of the isolated RNA had been reverse transcribed. Profiled with immunoSEQ multiplex PCR; TCRdb holds only in-frame clones, not every one. The sample comprises under 90,000 clones, under 35% of which are singletons, and roughly 0.44% rests with the top ten. This clone was detected only a few times. Its antigen remains unidentified. The chain employs TRBV7-2 and TRBJ1-4; TRBD1 aligns across 10 bases. The TCR was taken from a woman between 18 and 29 years old in good health. The sample comprised stem cell memory CD4+ T cells from blood. The CDR3: CASSLRTGGAEKLFF. DNA for the CDR3: TGTGCCAGCAGCTTACGGACAGGGGGAGCTGAAAAACTGTTTTTT.